This T cell receptor (beta chain) appears in the sequencing data of a study of beta chain features in type 1 diabetes. As for the study in general: Healthy donors, compared against patients, showed similar age, gender and cell yields. Sorted cells from all samples, numbering some 99,000,000, were examined.

Of the isolated RNA, all was reverse transcribed, and so the sequenced material was expressed TCRB transcripts. About 3.5 million reads, on average, came from each naive, central memory and regulatory T cell sample. Profiling relied on immunoSEQ multiplex PCR, and the TCRdb table lists in-frame clones only, not all of them. Of hundreds of thousands of clones detected, around a sixth appear once; the ten largest clones hold approximately 0.099%. This clone has a handful of counts. Its antigen is unidentified. The length of the CDR3 is 16 residues. Looked up from germline, CDR1 is SGHNT and CDR2 is YYREEE (reference sequence). V lost 3 bases and J lost 4; bases outside the gene matches: 4. Broader study findings: When Type 1 diabetes patients were examined, their TCRB CDR3s proved moderately but significantly shorter in all four CD4+ subsets.

The V gene is TRBV5-4, the J gene TRBJ2-2; TRBD2 matches at 12 bases. Material: naive CD4+ T cells from blood. The clonotype originates from a man younger than 35 in good health. The CDR3 sequence is CASSSLAGGSTGELFF. CDR3 coding DNA: TGTGCCAGCAGCTCCCTAGCGGGAGGGAGCACCGGGGAGCTGTTTTTT.